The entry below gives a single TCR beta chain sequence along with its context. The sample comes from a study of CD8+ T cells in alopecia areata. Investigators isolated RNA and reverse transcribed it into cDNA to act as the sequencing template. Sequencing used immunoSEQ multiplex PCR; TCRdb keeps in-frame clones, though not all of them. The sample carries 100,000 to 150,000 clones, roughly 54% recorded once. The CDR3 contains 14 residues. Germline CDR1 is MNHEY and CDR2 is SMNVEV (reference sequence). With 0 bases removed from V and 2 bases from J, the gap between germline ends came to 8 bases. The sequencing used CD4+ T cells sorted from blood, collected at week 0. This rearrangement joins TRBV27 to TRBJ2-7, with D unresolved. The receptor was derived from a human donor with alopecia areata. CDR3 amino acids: CASSLSTATYEQYF. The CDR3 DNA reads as TGTGCCAGCAGTTTATCAACAGCAACCTACGAGCAGTACTTC.